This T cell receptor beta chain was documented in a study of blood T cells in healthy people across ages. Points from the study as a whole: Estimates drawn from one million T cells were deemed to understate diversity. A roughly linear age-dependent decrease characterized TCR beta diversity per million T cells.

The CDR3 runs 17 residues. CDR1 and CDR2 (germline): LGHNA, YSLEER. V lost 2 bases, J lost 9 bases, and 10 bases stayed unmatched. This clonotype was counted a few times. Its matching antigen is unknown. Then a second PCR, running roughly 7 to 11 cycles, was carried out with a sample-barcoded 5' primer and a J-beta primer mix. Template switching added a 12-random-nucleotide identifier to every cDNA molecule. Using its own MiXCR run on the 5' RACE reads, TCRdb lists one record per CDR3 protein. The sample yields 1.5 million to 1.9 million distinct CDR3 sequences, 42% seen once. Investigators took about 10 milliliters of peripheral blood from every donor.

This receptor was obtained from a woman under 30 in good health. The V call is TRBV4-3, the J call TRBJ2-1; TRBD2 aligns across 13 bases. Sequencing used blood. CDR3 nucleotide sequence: TGCGCCAGCAGCCAATACCATGGACTAGCGGGGGTGGGTGAGCAGTTCTTC. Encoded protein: CASSQYHGLAGVGEQFF.